This TCR beta chain is from a study of siplizumab effects on memory and regulatory T cells. TCRdb's table, derived via immunoSEQ multiplex PCR, lists solely in-frame clones and lacks some. The sample lists about 100,000 clones, approximately 90% occurring once. Concerning this clone itself: Its matching antigen is unknown.

Study findings and constraints: Proliferating Tregs in siplizumab cultures were never verified as suppressive.

The TCR originated in a human donor in good health. Material for sequencing was Tregs sorted from blood.

In nucleotides, the CDR3 is TGTGCCAGCAGCTCCCCCCTTAGTCAAGAGCAGTACTTC. Amino acids: CASSSPLSQEQYF. The chain couples TRBV6-1 to TRBJ2-7, with no clear D. The germline CDR1 and CDR2 sequences are MNHNS and SASEGT. Trimming shortened V by 6 bases and J by 7 bases, and 16 bases separated the two germline ends. This CDR3 spans 13 amino acids.